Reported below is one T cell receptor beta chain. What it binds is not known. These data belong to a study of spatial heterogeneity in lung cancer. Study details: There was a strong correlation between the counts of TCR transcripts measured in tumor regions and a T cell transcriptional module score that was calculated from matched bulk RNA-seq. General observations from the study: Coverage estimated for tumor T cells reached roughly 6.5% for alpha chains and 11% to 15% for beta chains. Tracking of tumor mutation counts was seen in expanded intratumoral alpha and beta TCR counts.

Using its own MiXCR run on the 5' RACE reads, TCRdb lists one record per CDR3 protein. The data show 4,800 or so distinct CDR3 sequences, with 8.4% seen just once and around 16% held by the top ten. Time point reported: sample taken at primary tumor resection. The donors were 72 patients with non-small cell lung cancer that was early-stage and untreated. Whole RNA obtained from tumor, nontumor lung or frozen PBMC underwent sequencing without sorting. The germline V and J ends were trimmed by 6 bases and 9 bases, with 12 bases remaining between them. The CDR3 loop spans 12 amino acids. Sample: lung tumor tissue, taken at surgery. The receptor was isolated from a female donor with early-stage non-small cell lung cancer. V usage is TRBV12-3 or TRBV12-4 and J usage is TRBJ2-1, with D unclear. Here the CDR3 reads CASRSLDPEQFF. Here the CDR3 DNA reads TGTGCCAGCAGATCCCTCGACCCTGAGCAGTTCTTC.